This T cell receptor (beta chain) was sequenced in a study of T cell responses to AZD1222 COVID-19 vaccine. General study points: Spike-wide vaccine-associated CD4 TCRs dominated at 160-218 and 743-854.

Trimming removed 6 bases from V and 2 bases from J, with 5 bases in between. The germline V gene encodes CDR1 MDHEN and CDR2 SYDVKM. CDR3 length: 13 amino acids. Regarding this clone: Its target is not known.

Some clones are missing from TCRdb's copy, which holds only in-frame ones; the method was immunoSEQ multiplex PCR. The profile covers 130,000 to 150,000 clones, with approximately 90% appearing a single time and 5.2% taken by the ten largest. The chain has TRBV28 and TRBJ2-6; no firm D call. This sequence originates from an adult in good health. Sequenced here: peripheral blood, sampled on day 0 of AZD1222 vaccination. The CDR3 DNA follows: TGTGCCAGCAGCTCGCCTGGGGCCAACGTCCTGACTTTC. Translating gives CASSSPGANVLTF.